This entry lists 28 T cell receptor beta chains sequenced from one sample in a study of cytomegalovirus exposure and HLA in healthy donors. This PCR relied on a set of 60 Vbeta primers and 13 Jbeta primers. Profiling relied on immunoSEQ multiplex PCR, and the TCRdb table lists in-frame clones only, not all of them. The data hold 110,000 to 150,000 clones, with roughly 79% observed a single time. Sequenced: PBMCs. The receptors were gathered from a man younger than 30 in good health and CMV-seronegative.

The chain is built from TRBV27 and TRBJ2-7; TRBD1 might be the D (5 bases). Germline lookup yields CDR1 MNHEY and CDR2 SMNVEV (reference sequence). V lost 5 bases, J lost 1 base, and 9 bases lay in between. This CDR3 contains 13 residues. DNA of the CDR3: TGTGCCAGCAGTCAGACAGTTTCCTACGAGCAGTACTTC. Its protein is CASSQTVSYEQYF.

The DNA for the CDR3 is TGTGCCAGCAGCTTAGGCGGGGGGGGCACAGATACGCAGTATTTT. Protein product: CASSLGGGGTDTQYF. The V call is TRBV7-2, the J call TRBJ2-3, with 9 positions matching TRBD2. The trim removed 1 base at V and 1 base at J, leaving 0 bases unmatched. The CDR3 consists of 15 residues. Germline CDR1 reads SGHTA; CDR2 reads FQGNSA.

The chain combines TRBV10-3 with TRBJ2-7; D possibly corresponds to TRBD1 (5 bases). With 4 bases removed from V and 5 bases from J, the gap between germline ends came to 15 bases. CDR3 size: 14 residues. CDR1 and CDR2 from the germline V gene are ENHRY and SYGVKD. CDR3 in amino acids: CAISGLQVLHEQYF. DNA of the CDR3: TGTGCCATCAGTGGGCTACAGGTATTGCACGAGCAGTACTTC.

The chain has TRBV7-2 and TRBJ1-2, with D perhaps matching TRBD1 (6 bases). CDR3 length: 15 amino acids. Trimming removed 5 bases at V and 7 bases at J, with 20 bases between. The germline V gene encodes CDR1 SGHTA and CDR2 FQGNSA. In DNA form, the CDR3 reads TGTGCCAGCAGCCCAAGCTTGGGGGCGAGGGGTGGCTACACCTTC. It specifies CASSPSLGARGGYTF.

V gene TRBV5-6 combines with J gene TRBJ2-3, with 10 nucleotides matching TRBD1. Germline CDR1 and CDR2: SGHDT and YYEEEE. The V segment lost 4 bases and the J segment 13 bases; nucleotides outside the gene matches: 6. The CDR3 is 12 amino acids. The chain's CDR3 is CASSNTGTGEYF. The CDR3 bases are TGTGCCAGCAGCAACACCGGGACAGGGGAGTATTTT.

The chain recombines TRBV6-5 with TRBJ1-2, with TRBD1 matching 7 bases. The CDR3 is made up of 13 amino acids. Per the germline V gene, CDR1 is MNHEY and CDR2 is SVGAGI. Unmatched junction bases numbered 5, after V lost 4 bases and J lost 6 bases. DNA of the CDR3: TGTGCCAGCAGTTCAGACAGGGCGCATGGCTACACCTTC. It encodes CASSSDRAHGYTF.

This chain joins TRBV7-2 and TRBJ1-6, with 8 bases lining up with TRBD1. This CDR3 spans 17 amino acids. With 0 bases clipped from V and 9 bases from J, the junction kept 10 bases outside the gene matches. Per the germline V gene, CDR1 is SGHTA and CDR2 is FQGNSA. Here the CDR3 DNA reads TGTGCCAGCAGCTTAGCGATGATTCAGGGGGCTAGTTCACCCCTCCACTTT. As protein: CASSLAMIQGASSPLHF.

As for this clone: Likely a read error: the CDR3 ends without its conserved phenylalanine or tryptophan. The V gene is TRBV27, the J gene TRBJ1-1; 10 nucleotides agree with TRBD1. The V segment lost 5 bases and the J segment 3 bases; nucleotides outside the gene matches: 3. Germline CDR1 MNHEY, CDR2 SMNVEV (reference sequence). The CDR3 covers 14 residues. The DNA of the CDR3 is TGTGCCAGCAGTCTCGGGACAGGGGACACTGAAGCTTTCCTT. Protein: CASSLGTGDTEAFL.

The chain links TRBV7-8 to TRBJ1-2; TRBD1 matches at 11 bases. Germline trimming cut 5 bases from V and 6 bases from J; bases unmatched to any gene: 17. The CDR3 is 18 residues long. Looked up from germline, CDR1 is SGHVS and CDR2 is FQNEAQ. This CDR3 is CASSPPLRTGGARNGYTF. The CDR3 DNA sequence: TGTGCCAGCAGCCCCCCCCTTAGGACAGGGGGCGCGAGGAATGGCTACACCTTC. Drawing the rest from reference TRBV7-8 and TRBJ1-2, the complete variable domain is GAGVSQSPRYKVAKRGQDVALRCDPISGHVSLFWYQQALGQGPEFLTYFQNEAQLDKSGLPSDRFFAERPEGSVSTLKIQRTQQEDSAVYLCASSPPLRTGGARNGYTFGSGTRLTVV.

The chain has TRBV30 and TRBJ1-1, with D perhaps TRBD1 (6 bases). The CDR3 is made up of 13 amino acids. Germline values: CDR1 GTSNPN, CDR2 SVGIG (reference sequence). V was clipped by 4 bases and J by 5 bases, with 14 bases between them. CDR3 in amino acids: CAWTGGLGTEAFF. CDR3 nucleotides: TGTGCCTGGACGGGGGGGCTAGGGACTGAAGCTTTCTTT.

The chain uses TRBV7-8 and TRBJ2-3; D not resolved. Germline V gives CDR1 SGHVS, CDR2 FQNEAQ. This CDR3 is built from 15 residues. The ends were cut back, 5 bases at V and 1 base at J, with 13 bases in the middle. CDR3 bases: TGTGCCAGCAGCCCCCTTGTAGCCCGCACAGATACGCAGTATTTT. It yields the protein CASSPLVARTDTQYF.

This sequence joins TRBV10-2 and TRBJ2-2; a weak D match, TRBD2 (5 bases). CDR1 and CDR2 from the germline V gene are WSHSY and SAAADI. The CDR3 runs to 10 residues. Trimming removed 8 bases from V and 13 bases from J, with 11 bases in between. CDR3 in DNA: TGCGCCAGCGGGGATCGGGGGCTGTTTTTT. Its translation: CASGDRGLFF.

The chain has TRBV7-6 and TRBJ2-3, with D perhaps TRBD2 (5 bases). V lost 0 bases and J 3 bases, leaving 13 bases between the germline ends. The CDR3 sequence is 16 residues long. Germline V gene data show CDR1 as SGHVS and CDR2 as FNYEAQ. CDR3: CASSLAGLARTDTQYF. CDR3 nucleotides: TGTGCCAGCAGCTTAGCTGGATTAGCGCGGACAGATACGCAGTATTTT.

The rearrangement uses TRBV7-8 and TRBJ2-7; D is undetermined. The V gene's germline CDR1 is SGHVS and CDR2 FQNEAQ. This CDR3 is built from 12 residues. Trimming shortened V by 1 base and J by 6 bases, and 7 bases separated the two germline ends. The CDR3 nucleotides are TGTGCCAGCAGCTTAGATCGGTGCGAGCAGTACTTC. The encoded protein is CASSLDRCEQYF.

The genes are TRBV4-3 and TRBJ2-3, with D unclear. The V end was cut by 3 bases, the J end by 0 bases, with 10 bases between. Germline V gene lookup returns CDR1 LGHNA and CDR2 YSLEER. CDR3 length: 15 residues. CDR3 DNA: TGCGCCAGCAGCCAGGGCAGTATTAGCACAGATACGCAGTATTTT. Translating gives CASSQGSISTDTQYF.

The chain has TRBV27 and TRBJ1-2; 10 bases are shared with TRBD1. The CDR3 has 14 amino acids. V gave up 4 bases and J gave up 5 bases; unmatched junction bases: 4. Germline-derived CDR1 and CDR2 are MNHEY and SMNVEV (reference sequence). The CDR3 nucleotides are TGTGCCAGCAGTTGGACAGGGGGGGGTTATGGCTACACCTTC. It encodes CASSWTGGGYGYTF.

This clone appeared a few times. The rearrangement uses TRBV4-3 and TRBJ1-1; unclear D gene. There are 15 residues in the CDR3. Germline CDR1 and CDR2: LGHNA and YSLEER. V was trimmed by 6 bases and J by 3 bases, leaving 17 bases between them. The CDR3 region is CASSPGGLPYTEAFF. DNA for the CDR3: TGCGCCAGCAGTCCCGGAGGGCTTCCATACACTGAAGCTTTCTTT.

The chain combines TRBV9 with TRBJ2-3; D possibly corresponds to TRBD2 (5 bases). Per the germline V gene, CDR1 is SGDLS and CDR2 is YYNGEE. Trimming took 6 bases from V and 2 from J, leaving 13 bases between them. CDR3 length: 14 residues. For the CDR3, the DNA is TGTGCCAGCAACTTAGGGAGACCCACAGATACGCAGTATTTT. Protein: CASNLGRPTDTQYF. Full variable domain (remainder filled in from reference TRBV9 and TRBJ2-3): DSGVTQTPKHLITATGQRVTLRCSPRSGDLSVYWYQQSLDQGLQFLIQYYNGEERAKGNILERFSAQQFPDLHSELNLSSLELGDSALYFCASNLGRPTDTQYFGPGTRLTVL.

The chain's CDR3 is CASSATTGFEQYF. The CDR3, as DNA: TGTGCCAGCAGCGCCACGACAGGGTTCGAGCAGTACTTC. The V gene is TRBV9, the J gene TRBJ2-7, with 7 bases identical to TRBD1. CDR3 length: 13 residues. V was pared by 3 bases and J by 6 bases, with 6 bases of the junction left unmatched. The germline V gene has CDR1 SGDLS and CDR2 YYNGEE. Supplemented by reference TRBV9 and TRBJ2-7, the full variable domain reads DSGVTQTPKHLITATGQRVTLRCSPRSGDLSVYWYQQSLDQGLQFLIQYYNGEERAKGNILERFSAQQFPDLHSELNLSSLELGDSALYFCASSATTGFEQYFGPGTRLTVT.

The rearrangement uses TRBV19 and TRBJ2-5; 7 nucleotides match TRBD2. The J call could be wrong; TRBJ2-7 is a better fit for the DNA end. The CDR3 is 14 amino acids. Germline CDR1 reads LNHDA; CDR2 reads SQIVND (reference sequence). CDR3: CASSGGRIGYEQYF. Here the CDR3 DNA reads TGTGCCAGTAGTGGCGGGAGAATAGGGTACGAGCAGTACTTC.

The chain combines TRBV7-8 with TRBJ2-5; perhaps TRBD2 as D (6 bases). V shed 1 base and J shed 2 bases, with 23 bases lying between them. The CDR3 spans 19 residues. CDR1 is SGHVS, CDR2 FQNEAQ, per germline. In nucleotides, the CDR3 is TGTGCCAGCAGCTTAGTGCCCCCGGGGGAGCGCTACGTACAAGAGACCCAGTACTTC. Its protein product is CASSLVPPGERYVQETQYF.

The chain has TRBV16 and TRBJ1-2; no definite D call. Trimming left V 0 bases short and J 4 bases short, with 12 bases between. The CDR3 length is 15 residues. Germline V gene data show CDR1 as KGHSY and CDR2 as FQNENV. CDR3 protein: CASSQSRVGVYGYTF. CDR3 in DNA: TGTGCCAGCAGCCAATCTCGGGTGGGAGTCTATGGCTACACCTTC.

This sequence joins TRBV19 and TRBJ1-3; D is unresolved. Germline lookup yields CDR1 LNHDA and CDR2 SQIVND (reference sequence). The V end was cut by 5 bases, the J end by 0 bases, with 8 bases between. CDR3 length: 14 amino acids. The CDR3 reads CASSPQFSGNTIYF. CDR3 in DNA: TGTGCCAGTAGTCCCCAGTTCTCTGGAAACACCATATATTTT.

This clone turned up a few times. The V call is TRBV15, the J call TRBJ1-5; TRBD1 is a possible D gene (6 bases). Germline V CDR1 and CDR2: LNHNV, YYDKDF (reference sequence). The CDR3 is made up of 19 amino acids. V was clipped by 0 bases and J by 6 bases, with 24 bases between them. DNA for the CDR3: TGTGCCACCAGCAGAGAAACAATAACAGGGTACGTTTCGGGTCAGCCCCAGCATTTT. Translating gives CATSRETITGYVSGQPQHF.

This sequence joins TRBV12-5 and TRBJ1-2; unclear D gene. The V and J ends lost 4 bases and 2 bases respectively, with 8 bases between them. CDR1 is LGHNT and CDR2 is FRNRAP in the germline V gene. This CDR3 contains 13 residues. CDR3 region: CASGSEKNYGYTF. The CDR3 bases are TGTGCTAGTGGTTCGGAGAAAAACTATGGCTACACCTTC.

With regard to this clone: The junction departs from the called germline gene at one end, perhaps through a read error. This chain uses TRBV7-9 with TRBJ2-2, with 7 nucleotides matching TRBD2. CDR1 SEHNR and CDR2 FQNEAQ come from the germline V gene (reference sequence). The CDR3 runs to 14 residues. CDR3 coding DNA: TGTGCCAGCAGCGCTGTAGCGGCCCGCGGGGGGCTGTTTTTT. This gives the protein CASSAVAARGGLFF.

The chain couples TRBV4-3 to TRBJ1-1; possibly TRBD1 for D (5 bases). The CDR3 length is 18 residues. Germline V lookup: CDR1 LGHNA, CDR2 YSLEER. V lost 2 bases to trimming and J lost 5 bases, with 24 bases between them. The CDR3 loop reads CASSQKSGLVGGGTEAFF. The DNA of the CDR3 is TGCGCCAGCAGCCAAAAAAGTGGTTTGGTGGGGGGAGGGACTGAAGCTTTCTTT.

This clone came up a few times. The genes are TRBV5-1 and TRBJ2-2, with D possibly being TRBD2 (6 bases). Germline V CDR1 and CDR2: SGHRS, YFSETQ. V shed 1 base and J shed 0 bases, with 10 bases lying between them. The CDR3 length is 16 residues. The CDR3 here is CASSLTGGSNTGELFF. Written as DNA, the CDR3 is TGCGCCAGCAGCTTGACCGGGGGTTCGAACACCGGGGAGCTGTTTTTT.